Given below is one T cell receptor (beta chain) in context. This receptor's antigen is unknown. Base qualities are not provided; no much larger clone lies one nucleotide away. Using the deep immunoSEQ assay, TCR CDR3 regions were amplified from genomic DNA by multiplex PCR. For each cell subset, the extracted genomic DNA was distributed evenly across all wells of several immunoSEQ 96-well plates, and each plate served as one replicate. For sorted subsets, roughly 200 ng genomic DNA, equal to 30,000 or so T cell genomes, was loaded into each replicate PCR. The purified libraries were quantified using a Qubit 3.0 fluorometer, sized with a Bioanalyzer 2100, and then quantified again using the KAPA Library Quantification kit. Every immunoSEQ 96-well plate was sequenced on a dedicated single-read 150-cycle Illumina NextSeq 550 flow cell. The paper's data handling went like this. Because the immunoSEQ output included only junctional sequences and no quality scores, the filtering could not be the same as the filtering used for full-length reads. To assign V/J genes and CDR3, sequences were annotated using PyIR, a Python wrapper for IgBLAST v1.9, with IMGT germline references. Reads were filtered out if the reads had weak V/J assignments (E-value above 1e-6), no CDR3, stop codons, out-of-frame junctions, or ambiguous translated residues. A V3J clonotype was defined by an identical inferred V gene, J gene, and CDR3 amino acid sequence. Percentage overlap between repertoires was calculated by dividing the number of shared unique clonotypes by the size of the smaller repertoire. Repertoire richness was assessed with RTK rarefaction, the Chao1 estimator, and Recon v2.1 estimates of unobserved clonotypes. Generation probabilities were computed with OLGA for all TCRbeta clonotypes obtained by the gDNA method from a handful of donors. In TCRdb, the immuneACCESS table is reduced to in-frame sequences with V and J assigned. These tables do not hold every clone; where another copy was compared, an unresolved V gene accounts for under half, and the others remain unexplained. V, J and clone size are taken as reported in that table, and D and trimming were inferred from the DNA itself. This sample gives about 92,000 clones in total; 68% of them show up just once. 45% to 55% of the sample is in the top ten clones.

The sample originates from a study of shared clonotypes between healthy human individuals (dated by TCRdb to 2018 to 2021). Regarding the research as a whole: Two women and three men aged 18 to 49 years were included in the cohort. For each donor, three plates each were used for CD4 naive and CD4 memory, two plates were used for CD8 naive, and one plate was used for CD8 memory. The study deeply sequenced blood TCR repertoires of about 5 healthy adults to estimate repertoire size and the extent of clonotype sharing between individuals. To increase sequencing depth and limit assay-specific biases, TCR repertoire library preparation and sequencing were carried out by different laboratories using diverse techniques. Per donor, leukapheresis produced somewhere between about 0.85 and 8.9 billion PBMCs. On the study overall, not on this receptor specifically: Sharing across a few donors was observed for about 5% of naive CD4, less than 4% of naive CD8, about 2.3% of memory CD4, and around 0.4% of memory CD8 clonotypes. Because the study included a small number of donors, the genetic and exposure-history diversity represented was limited. Compared with non-shared clonotypes, the clonotypes found in all four sorted-subset donors had higher generation probabilities. Estimated clonotype richness was generally larger for naive than for memory subsets. Sampling was limited to blood, and TCR repertoires in tissue likely differ from TCR repertoires in blood. Incomplete sequencing was indicated by rarefaction of sorted-subset datasets, despite the large sequencing depth. Pairwise subsampling indicated that sequencing depth was expected to affect the degree of clonotype sharing among donors.

Donors were healthy HIV-negative adults with no recently reported acute infections or vaccinations. Only Caucasian adults living in Nashville, Tennessee, USA were represented among the donors. CD8 memory samples consisted of magnetically selected CD45RO+ cells combined with CCR7-negative CD45RA+ effector memory (TemRA) cells. After blood collection by leukapheresis, PBMCs were isolated using Ficoll-Histopaque density gradient centrifugation and then cryopreserved in the vapor phase of liquid nitrogen. Purity and quantity of every magnetically sorted T cell population were checked by analytical flow cytometry. Genomic DNA was isolated from each sorted fraction and quantified by UV absorbance on a Nanodrop 2000c. V is pared back by 3 bases and J by 3 bases, with 12 bases lying between the germline termini. The CDR3 sequence holds 14 residues, the cysteine and phenylalanine included. The sequence is cut down to CDR3 DNA, 42 bases in frame from base 1. Reading the germline V gene gives CDR1 MDHEN and CDR2 SYDVKM.

The sequence was obtained from a man younger than 45 in good health. This chain joins TRBV28 to TRBJ2-7, with the D assignment possibly TRBD1 or TRBD2, given 5 matching bases for each. Sequenced: memory CD8+ T cells sorted from blood. Sample cell subset or site, as interpreted from the label and publication: CD45RO+ cells pooled with CCR7-negative TemRA cells. The DNA sequence reads TGTGCCAGCAGTTTCGGGACGGCCCACTACGAGCAGTACTTC. This yields the protein CASSFGTAHYEQYF.